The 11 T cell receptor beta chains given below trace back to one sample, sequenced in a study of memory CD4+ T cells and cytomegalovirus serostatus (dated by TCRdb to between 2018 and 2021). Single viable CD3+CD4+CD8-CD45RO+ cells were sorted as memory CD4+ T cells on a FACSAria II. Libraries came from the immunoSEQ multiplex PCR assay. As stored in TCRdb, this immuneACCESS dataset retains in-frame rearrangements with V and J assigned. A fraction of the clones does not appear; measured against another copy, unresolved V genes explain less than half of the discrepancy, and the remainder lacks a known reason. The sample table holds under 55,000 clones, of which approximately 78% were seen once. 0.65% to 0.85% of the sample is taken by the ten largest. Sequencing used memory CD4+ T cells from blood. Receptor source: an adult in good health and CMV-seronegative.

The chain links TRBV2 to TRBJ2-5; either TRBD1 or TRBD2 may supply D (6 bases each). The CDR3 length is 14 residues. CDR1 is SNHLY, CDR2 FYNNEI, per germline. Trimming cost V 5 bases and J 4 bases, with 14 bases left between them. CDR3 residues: CASSQEWGAETQYF. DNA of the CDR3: TGTGCCAGCAGTCAAGAGTGGGGGGCAGAGACCCAGTACTTC.

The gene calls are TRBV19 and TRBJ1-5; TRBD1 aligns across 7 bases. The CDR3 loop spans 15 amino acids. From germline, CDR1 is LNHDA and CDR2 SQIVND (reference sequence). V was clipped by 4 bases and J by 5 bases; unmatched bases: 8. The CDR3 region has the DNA TGTGCCAGTAGTACAGGTGACAGGGTTGATCAGCCCCAGCATTTT. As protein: CASSTGDRVDQPQHF.

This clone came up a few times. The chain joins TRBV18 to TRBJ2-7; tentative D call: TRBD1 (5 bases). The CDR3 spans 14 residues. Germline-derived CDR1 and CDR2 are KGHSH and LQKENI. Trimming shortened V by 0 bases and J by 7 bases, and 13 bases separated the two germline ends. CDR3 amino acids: CASSPPSTGLEQYF. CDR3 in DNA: TGTGCCAGCTCACCACCGAGCACAGGCTTGGAGCAGTACTTC.

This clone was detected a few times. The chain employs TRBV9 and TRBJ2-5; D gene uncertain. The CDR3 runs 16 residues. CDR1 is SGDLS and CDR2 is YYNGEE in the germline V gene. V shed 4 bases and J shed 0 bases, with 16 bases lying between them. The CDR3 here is CASSFQSSADQETQYF. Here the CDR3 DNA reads TGTGCCAGCAGCTTCCAGTCCTCGGCGGACCAAGAGACCCAGTACTTC.

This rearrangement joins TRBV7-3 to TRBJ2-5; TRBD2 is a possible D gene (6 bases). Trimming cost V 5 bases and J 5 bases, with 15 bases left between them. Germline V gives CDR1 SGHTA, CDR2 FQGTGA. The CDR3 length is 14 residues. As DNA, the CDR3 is TGTGCCAGCAGCAGAGCGGGTGCGGGGGAGACCCAGTACTTC. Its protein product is CASSRAGAGETQYF.

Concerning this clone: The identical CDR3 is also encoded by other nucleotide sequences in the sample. The CDR3: CASSSGGPYEQYF. CDR3 sequence (DNA): TGTGCCAGCAGTTCAGGGGGCCCCTACGAGCAGTACTTC. This sequence joins TRBV2 and TRBJ2-7; 8 bases are a match to TRBD1. The CDR3 has 13 residues. The V gene's germline CDR1 is SNHLY and CDR2 FYNNEI. Trimming took 5 bases from V and 2 from J; bases not matched to a gene: 2.

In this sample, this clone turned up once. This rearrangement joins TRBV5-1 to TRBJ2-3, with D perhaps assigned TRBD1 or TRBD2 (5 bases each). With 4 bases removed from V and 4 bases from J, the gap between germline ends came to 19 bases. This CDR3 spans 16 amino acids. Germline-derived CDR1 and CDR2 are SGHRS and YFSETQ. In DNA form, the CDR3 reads TGCGCCAGCAGCATCGCCGGGACCCTGGGGGCAGATACGCAGTATTTT. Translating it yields CASSIAGTLGADTQYF.

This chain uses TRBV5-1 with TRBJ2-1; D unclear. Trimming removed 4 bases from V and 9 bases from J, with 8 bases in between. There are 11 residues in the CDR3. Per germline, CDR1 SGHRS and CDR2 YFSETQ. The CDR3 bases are TGCGCCAGCAGCAACATTGGTGAGCAGTTCTTC. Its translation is CASSNIGEQFF. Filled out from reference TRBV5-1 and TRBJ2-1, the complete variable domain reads KAGVTQTPRYLIKTRGQQVTLSCSPISGHRSVSWYQQTPGQGLQFLFEYFSETQRNKGNFPGRFSGRQFSNSRSEMNVSTLELGDSALYLCASSNIGEQFFGPGTRLTVL.

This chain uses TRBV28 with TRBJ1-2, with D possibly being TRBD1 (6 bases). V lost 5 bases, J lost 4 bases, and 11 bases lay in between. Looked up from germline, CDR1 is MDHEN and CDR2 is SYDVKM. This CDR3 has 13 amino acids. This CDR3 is CASSRGDGYGYTF. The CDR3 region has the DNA TGTGCCAGCAGTAGGGGGGACGGCTATGGCTACACCTTC.

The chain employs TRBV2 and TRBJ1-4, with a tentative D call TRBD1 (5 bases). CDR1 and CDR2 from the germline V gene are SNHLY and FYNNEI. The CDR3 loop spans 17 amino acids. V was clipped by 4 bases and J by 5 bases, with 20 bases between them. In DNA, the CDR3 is TGTGCCAGCAGTGGTTCACCGGGACGGCCCATGAATGAAAAACTGTTTTTT. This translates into CASSGSPGRPMNEKLFF.

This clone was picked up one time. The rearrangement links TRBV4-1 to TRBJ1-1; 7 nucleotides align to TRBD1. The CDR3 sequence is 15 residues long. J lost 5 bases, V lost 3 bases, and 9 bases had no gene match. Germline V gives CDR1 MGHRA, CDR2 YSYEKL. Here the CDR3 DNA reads TGCGCCAGCAGCCATGGGGAGGGGGCAAGAACTGAAGCTTTCTTT. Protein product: CASSHGEGARTEAFF.